This TCR beta chain emerged from a study of T-cell memory formation after mild COVID-19. Study-wide context: There were largely donor-specific TCR clusters.

One entry per CDR3 protein results from TCRdb running MiXCR on the 5' RACE reads. The table shows approximately 350,000 distinct CDR3 sequences, with approximately 15% occurring only once. This clonotype came up a few times. No antigen is known for it. General observations from the study: The pre-infection memory compartment contained some responding clones, suggesting cross-reactive memory joined. Whether second-wave clones peaking at day 37 were SARS-CoV-2 specific went unconfirmed. There was a balanced CD4/CD8 profile in clones contracting day 15 to 85, and later expanders leaned CD4+.

The source is a man between 18 and 35 years old who had mild COVID-19 (a few samples of this study predate the infection). Cell type and time point are not known. The specimen was PBMCs or a T cell subset sorted from them (not recorded which).

CDR3 nucleotides: TGTGCCAGCAGCTTAGGAGCTACGAACACCGGGGAGCTGTTTTTT. Its translation is CASSLGATNTGELFF. The V call is TRBV7-2, the J call TRBJ2-2; no reliable D call. The CDR3 covers 15 residues. The V end was cut by 1 base, the J end by 0 bases, with 6 bases between. Germline loops: CDR1 SGHTA, CDR2 FQGNSA.